A selection of T cell receptor beta chains follows, all from one sample in a study of blood T cell repertoires in COVID-19. The repertoire was sequenced with immunoSEQ multiplex PCR; TCRdb's copy has only in-frame clones and lacks some. The data contain fewer than 150,000 clones, 70% to 80% of them singletons. The source material was peripheral blood. Receptor source: a man between 70 and 80 years old with acute or convalescent COVID-19. CDR3s include the opening cysteine and the closing phenylalanine or tryptophan. The D gene is left open where the match is weak. Not all rows give a size; the values are once, few, many and, for expanded clones, a class.

J,size,V,D,CDR3,DNA
TRBJ1-6,NA,TRBV7-9,NA,CASSLSGGNSPLHF,TGTGCCAGCAGCTTATCTGGGGGGAATTCACCCCTCCACTTT
TRBJ1-6,NA,TRBV19,NA,CASSFLNSPLHF,TGTGCCAGTAGTTTTCTTAATTCACCCCTCCACTTT
TRBJ2-5,NA,TRBV5-1,TRBD1,CASSPGQAVQETQYF,TGCGCCAGCAGCCCCGGACAGGCCGTCCAAGAGACCCAGTACTTC
TRBJ2-3,NA,TRBV21-1,NA,CASSKRHGPDTQYF,TGTGCCAGCAGCAAAAGACACGGTCCAGATACGCAGTATTTT
TRBJ1-5,NA,TRBV30,NA,CAWSVRVVGRSNQPQHF,TGTGCCTGGAGTGTCCGGGTCGTTGGTAGGAGCAATCAGCCCCAGCATTTT
TRBJ1-5,NA,TRBV6-5,NA,CAEGELSNQPQHF,TGTGCCGAGGGGGAGCTTAGCAATCAGCCCCAGCATTTT
TRBJ2-7,NA,TRBV29-1,NA,CSVVWSGRGDYEQYF,TGCAGCGTTGTGTGGTCGGGCAGGGGGGACTACGAGCAGTACTTC
TRBJ1-1,NA,TRBV6-2/TRBV6-3,NA,CASSMDWGPNTEAFF,TGTGCCAGCAGTATGGACTGGGGGCCGAACACTGAAGCTTTCTTT
TRBJ1-1,NA,TRBV3-1/TRBV3-2,NA,CASSPRQITEAFF,TGTGCCAGCAGCCCCCGACAAATCACTGAAGCTTTCTTT
TRBJ1-2,NA,TRBV29-1,TRBD1,CSATGQRNYGYTF,TGCAGCGCCACGGGACAGCGAAACTATGGCTACACCTTC
TRBJ2-7,NA,TRBV6-5,TRBD2,CASSSPGGPTYEQYF,TGTGCCAGCAGTTCCCCGGGGGGACCAACCTACGAGCAGTACTTC
TRBJ1-4,NA,TRBV5-1,NA,CASSLADGGNEKLFF,TGCGCCAGCAGCTTGGCGGACGGAGGAAATGAAAAACTGTTTTTT
TRBJ1-1,few,TRBV29-1,NA,CSVSLGQRAEAFF,TGCAGCGTTAGCTTGGGGCAAAGGGCTGAAGCTTTCTTT
TRBJ2-1,few,TRBV2,NA,CASSEAGLADNNEQFF,TGTGCCAGCAGTGAAGCGGGATTAGCGGACAACAATGAGCAGTTCTTC
TRBJ1-1,once,TRBV28,TRBD1,CASSSQGLATEAFF,TGTGCCAGCAGTTCACAGGGGTTGGCCACTGAAGCTTTCTTT
TRBJ1-4,NA,TRBV5-6,NA,CASSLQGSTNEKLFF,TGTGCCAGCAGCCTACAGGGCTCGACTAATGAAAAACTGTTTTTT
TRBJ1-1,NA,TRBV6-5,NA,CASSYSRWGRTEAFF,TGTGCCAGCAGTTACTCGAGATGGGGGCGGACTGAAGCTTTCTTT
TRBJ1-6,NA,TRBV5-1,TRBD1,CASSPGQAVDSPLHF,TGCGCCAGCAGCCCCGGACAGGCGGTCGATTCACCCCTCCACTTT
TRBJ1-2,NA,TRBV12-3/TRBV12-4,NA,CASSSTGDYGYTF,TGTGCCAGCAGCTCAACAGGAGACTATGGCTACACCTTC
TRBJ1-2,NA,TRBV6-5,NA,CASSYSRGHGYTF,TGTGCCAGCAGTTACTCGCGGGGCCATGGCTACACCTTC
TRBJ2-7,NA,TRBV7-9,NA,CASSIGVPGSYEQYF,TGTGCCAGCAGCATTGGCGTCCCCGGGAGTTACGAGCAGTACTTC
TRBJ2-1,NA,TRBV7-8,TRBD2,CASSLGPSGDYNEQFF,TGTGCCAGCAGCTTAGGCCCTAGCGGGGACTACAATGAGCAGTTCTTC
TRBJ2-7,NA,TRBV5-4,NA,CASSATGQLYEQYF,TGTGCCAGCAGCGCAACGGGACAACTCTACGAGCAGTACTTC
TRBJ2-7,NA,TRBV25-1,TRBD2,CASSVKYSSGKVVYEQYF,TGTGCCAGCAGTGTCAAGTACTCGAGCGGGAAAGTAGTCTACGAGCAGTACTTC
TRBJ2-1,NA,TRBV14,NA,CASSLTGDSRSYNEQFF,TGTGCCAGCAGCCTCACAGGCGACTCACGCTCCTACAATGAGCAGTTCTTC
TRBJ2-3,NA,TRBV7-8,NA,CASSLGGGPGDTQYF,TGTGCCAGCTCCCTAGGGGGGGGTCCCGGAGATACGCAGTATTTT
TRBJ2-7,NA,TRBV7-9,NA,CAGVGETYEQYF,TGTGCCGGGGTCGGGGAAACCTACGAGCAGTACTTC
TRBJ2-1,NA,TRBV5-1,NA,CASSSRGRDNEQFF,TGCGCCAGCAGCTCACGGGGTAGGGACAATGAGCAGTTCTTC
TRBJ2-2,NA,TRBV24-1,NA,CATRPTTNTGELFF,TGTGCCACCAGGCCAACTACGAACACCGGGGAGCTGTTTTTT
TRBJ1-1,NA,TRBV18,NA,CASSPAGGWTANTEAFF,TGTGCCAGCTCACCGGCCGGCGGTTGGACAGCGAACACTGAAGCTTTCTTT
TRBJ2-3,NA,TRBV28,NA,CASMIRVGADTQYF,TGTGCCAGCATGATCAGGGTAGGCGCAGATACGCAGTATTTT
TRBJ2-5,NA,TRBV5-1,TRBD1,CASSPDRGTQETQYF,TGCGCCAGCAGCCCCGACAGGGGGACCCAAGAGACCCAGTACTTC
TRBJ2-5,few,TRBV5-8,TRBD2,CASSPGLAGSLRETQYF,TGTGCCAGCAGCCCAGGTTTAGCGGGGAGCCTCAGGGAGACCCAGTACTTC
TRBJ2-1,few,TRBV7-3,TRBD2,CASSSGLAADNEQFF,TGTGCCAGCAGCTCCGGACTAGCGGCCGACAATGAGCAGTTCTTC
TRBJ2-6,NA,TRBV5-1,NA,CASSPRGGANVLTF,TGCGCCAGCAGCCCCCGAGGCGGGGCCAACGTCCTGACTTTC
TRBJ1-5,NA,TRBV30,TRBD1,CALGTGANSNQPQHF,TGTGCCCTCGGGACAGGGGCAAACAGCAATCAGCCCCAGCATTTT
TRBJ2-4,NA,TRBV19,NA,CASSSGETLPNF,TGTGCCAGTAGTTCTGGGGAGACCCTTCCTAACTTC
TRBJ2-5,NA,TRBV21-1,NA,CASSKDRGETQYF,TGTGCCAGCAGCAAAGACAGGGGAGAGACCCAGTACTTC
TRBJ2-7,NA,TRBV2,NA,CASGRESWGDEQYF,TGTGCCAGCGGCCGGGAGAGTTGGGGGGACGAGCAGTACTTC
TRBJ2-3,NA,TRBV5-5,NA,CASSLALRTDTQYF,TGTGCCAGCAGCTTGGCCCTACGCACAGATACGCAGTATTTT
TRBJ1-1,NA,TRBV3-1/TRBV3-2,NA,CASSQEQGIYTEAFF,TGTGCCAGCAGCCAGGAGCAGGGGATTTACACTGAAGCTTTCTTT
TRBJ1-1,NA,TRBV6-5,NA,CASSYHHTGSTEAFF,TGTGCCAGCAGTTACCACCACACGGGGTCCACTGAAGCTTTCTTT
TRBJ2-5,NA,TRBV28,TRBD1,CASSPSPGQGLIETQYF,TGTGCCAGCAGCCCGTCCCCGGGACAGGGACTCATTGAGACCCAGTACTTC
TRBJ2-7,NA,TRBV5-5,NA,CASSQEIQEIYEQYF,TGTGCCAGCAGTCAGGAGATACAGGAGATCTACGAGCAGTACTTC
TRBJ1-6,NA,TRBV6-5,NA,CASSYRGTALHF,TGTGCCAGCAGTTATAGGGGAACGGCCCTCCACTTT
TRBJ2-2,few,TRBV13,NA,CASSLNRATGELFF,TGTGCCAGCAGCTTAAACAGGGCAACCGGGGAGCTGTTTTTT
TRBJ2-6,NA,TRBV12-5,TRBD1,CASGLVQGGLGANVLTF,TGTGCTAGTGGTTTGGTACAGGGGGGTCTTGGGGCCAACGTCCTGACTTTC
TRBJ2-1,NA,TRBV19,NA,CASSTPGYGNEQFF,TGTGCCAGTAGTACCCCGGGGTACGGGAATGAGCAGTTCTTC
TRBJ1-5,NA,TRBV18,TRBD1,CASSPDRVNQPQHF,TGTGCCAGCTCACCCGACAGGGTCAATCAGCCCCAGCATTTT
TRBJ1-5,few,TRBV2,NA,CASSEGVQGHQPQHF,TGTGCCAGCAGTGAAGGGGTACAGGGCCATCAGCCCCAGCATTTT
TRBJ2-3,NA,TRBV5-1,TRBD1,CASSLGIGTGGTDTQYF,TGCGCCAGCAGCTTGGGTATCGGGACAGGGGGCACAGATACGCAGTATTTT
TRBJ2-1,NA,TRBV7-9,NA,CASSYPPLEINNEQFF,TGTGCCAGCAGTTACCCCCCACTAGAGATAAACAATGAGCAGTTCTTC
TRBJ2-3,NA,TRBV28,NA,CASSSEQGSDTQYF,TGTGCCAGCAGTTCCGAGCAGGGTTCCGATACGCAGTATTTT
TRBJ2-6,NA,TRBV7-6,TRBD1,CASSRDRVSGANVLTF,TGTGCCAGCAGCCGCGACAGGGTCTCTGGGGCCAACGTCCTGACTTTC
TRBJ2-1,NA,TRBV6-5,TRBD2,CASRPGTNWELEQFF,TGTGCCAGCAGACCCGGGACTAATTGGGAACTTGAGCAGTTCTTC